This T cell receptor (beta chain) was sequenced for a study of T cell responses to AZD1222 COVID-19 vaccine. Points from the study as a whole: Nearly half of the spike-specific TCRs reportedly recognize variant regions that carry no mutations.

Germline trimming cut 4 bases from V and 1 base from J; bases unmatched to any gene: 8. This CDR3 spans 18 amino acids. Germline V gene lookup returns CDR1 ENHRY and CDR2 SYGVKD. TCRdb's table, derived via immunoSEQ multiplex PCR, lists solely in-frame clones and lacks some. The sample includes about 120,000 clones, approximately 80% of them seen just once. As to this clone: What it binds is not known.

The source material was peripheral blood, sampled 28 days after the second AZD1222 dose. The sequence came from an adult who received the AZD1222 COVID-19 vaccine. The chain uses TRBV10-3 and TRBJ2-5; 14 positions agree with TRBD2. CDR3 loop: CAISGRPGTSGGQETQYF. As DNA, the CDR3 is TGTGCCATCAGTGGCCGCCCCGGGACTAGCGGGGGCCAAGAGACCCAGTACTTC.